This TCR beta chain was documented in a study of cytomegalovirus exposure and HLA in healthy donors. General study points: No immune exposure information besides CMV serostatus was available. TCR beta chains numbering some 160 were designated cytomegalovirus-associated.

PCR used 60 Vbeta primers and 13 Jbeta primers. Sequenced by immunoSEQ multiplex PCR; TCRdb stores in-frame clones only, minus some. The table has some 160,000 clones, approximately 80% seen once. Worth noting for this clone: Its antigen is not known.

V was pared by 1 base and J by 4 bases, with 6 bases between. The CDR3 length is 13 residues. Germline CDR1 is SEHNR and CDR2 is FQNEAQ (reference sequence). The chain carries TRBV7-9 and TRBJ2-3; unclear D gene. The receptor's source is a woman between 45 and 60 years old in good health and CMV-seronegative. Material for sequencing was PBMCs. The DNA of the CDR3 is TGTGCCAGCAGCTTAGGGAGCCCAGATACGCAGTATTTT. Amino acids: CASSLGSPDTQYF.